This T cell receptor beta chain appears in the sequencing data of a study of T-cell memory formation after mild COVID-19 (dated by TCRdb to 2020 to 2023). General notes on the study: Most TCR sequence clusters were specific to one of the two donors. T-cell clones expanding and contracting after mild COVID-19 in two donors were tracked by longitudinal TCRalpha and TCRbeta repertoire sequencing. Two young, previously healthy adult volunteers made up the cohort, one male and one female. Study-level results and caveats: Clones contracting from day 15 to 85 had balanced CD4/CD8 phenotypes, while a second wave expanding from day 15 to 37 was biased towards CD4+. Contracting CD4+ clones were located mainly in the CM and EM memory subsets, whereas CD8+ clones were found to be enriched in EMRA. Some responding clones were detected in pre-infection memory, suggesting pre-existing cross-reactive memory T cells joined the SARS-CoV-2 response. The study covered only a couple of mild cases, and larger cohorts including severe cases with pre-infection samples were considered necessary. Whether the second-wave clones peaking on day 37 were SARS-CoV-2 specific was not confirmed.

Worth noting for this clonotype: No cognate antigen has been identified for it. The record has no base qualities; no much larger clone is one base away.

CDR1 KGHDR and CDR2 SFDVKD are derived from the germline V gene. At the junction V is shortened by 9 bases and J by 5 bases; bases outside the gene matches: 8. From the cysteine through the phenylalanine, the CDR3 covers 14 amino acids. Kept here is only the CDR3 DNA, which spans 42 bases and is read in frame from base 1. Sequencing instrument: Illumina NovaSeq 6000. TCRalpha and TCRbeta cDNA libraries were built by 5'RACE with constant-segment primers, adding sample barcodes and unique molecular identifiers. RNA was extracted from every sample with Trizol reagent. Amplification of the libraries took two PCR steps, and the second step added a second sample barcode plus Illumina TruSeq adapters. Sequencing of libraries was performed on an Illumina NovaSeq with 2 x 150 bp paired-end reads. The source study handled its data this way. With migec v1.2.7, reads were demultiplexed and then collapsed into UMI-guided consensus sequences. Using mixcr v2.1.11, UMI consensuses were aligned to TRA and TRB V and J templates and then assembled into clonotypes. Expanded or contracted clonotypes were those called significant by both edgeR and NoisET, with noise models trained on biological replicates. For edgeR calls, the thresholds were a false discovery rate-adjusted p below 0.01 and a log2 fold-change of 1. PCA with hierarchical clustering of max-normalized trajectories of the 1000 most abundant clonotypes was used as exploratory dynamics analysis. Separately sequenced CD4+ and CD8+ repertoires were used to assign a CD4 or CD8 phenotype to each responding clone. TCRdb cleaned the public reads at Q25 with fastp, built clones with MiXCR and kept in-frame beta chains. Every CDR3 protein is listed once, alongside the most common genes and DNA of its rows. TCRdb, rather than the study authors, made the V and J calls. Recorded for this sample are 410,000 or so distinct CDR3 sequences; 23% of them occurred a single time. The ten largest clones add up to over 10% of the sample.

Ficoll-Paque density gradient centrifugation was used to isolate PBMCs. Material for sequencing was PBMCs or a T cell subset sorted from them (not recorded which). This chain joins TRBV24-1 to TRBJ2-2; a stretch of 7 junction bases matches TRBD2. This sequence was found in an adult woman who had mild COVID-19 (a few samples of this study predate the infection). The sample titles of this study are shuffled in the database, so cell type and time point are left out; the donor was told from shared clones. The base sequence is TGTGCCACCGGGGAGGGCCGATGGACCGGGGAGCTGTTTTTT. Its protein reads: CATGEGRWTGELFF.